One sample yielded the 31 T cell receptor beta chains listed below, sequenced in a study of OX40 agonist ivuxolimab in advanced cancers. Assay used: immunoSEQ multiplex PCR; TCRdb lists only in-frame clones, some missing. The repertoire consists of more than 70,000 clones, with approximately 78% occurring once and the leading ten covering 4% to 6%. This specimen was CD4+ or CD8+ T cells sorted from blood, taken in a trial of the OX40 agonist ivuxolimab. Every receptor here comes from an adult with an advanced solid tumor such as melanoma, head and neck, liver or kidney cancer.

The genes are TRBV28 and TRBJ1-1, with no clear D. The V end was cut by 6 bases, the J end by 1 base, with 15 bases between. The CDR3 sequence is 15 residues long. CDR1 and CDR2 (germline): MDHEN, SYDVKM. The CDR3 protein is CASSPPGTQNTEAFF. DNA for the CDR3: TGTGCCAGCAGCCCTCCGGGAACCCAGAACACTGAAGCTTTCTTT.

The gene calls are TRBV10-1 and TRBJ1-5; 9 bases line up with TRBD1. This CDR3 spans 14 amino acids. Losses at the gene ends were 7 bases for V and 7 bases for J; bases not matched to a gene: 8. Per germline, CDR1 WNHNN and CDR2 SYGVQD (reference sequence). The CDR3 sequence: CASMRQGGMQPQHF. The CDR3 DNA follows: TGCGCCAGCATGCGACAGGGGGGGATGCAGCCCCAGCATTTT.

The chain uses TRBV6-5 and TRBJ2-2; unclear D gene. Trimming stripped 6 bases from V and 8 bases from J, with 16 bases between. Per the germline V gene, CDR1 is MNHEY and CDR2 is SVGAGI. The CDR3 runs to 14 residues. The CDR3 loop is CASSRDLNGGELFF. In nucleotides, the CDR3 is TGTGCCAGCAGCCGTGACCTAAATGGGGGGGAGCTGTTTTTT.

The chain couples TRBV4-3 to TRBJ2-5; weak D call: TRBD1 (5 bases). Germline assignment: CDR1 LGHNA and CDR2 YSLEER. The CDR3 extends over 14 amino acids. V dropped 1 base and J dropped 5 bases, with 11 bases sitting between them. The CDR3 sequence: CASSQVRKGETQYF. DNA for the CDR3: TGCGCCAGCAGCCAAGTGAGAAAGGGGGAGACCCAGTACTTC.

The V call is TRBV5-4, the J call TRBJ1-3, with 7 bases fitting TRBD1. The CDR3 totals 17 residues. The V gene's germline CDR1 is SGHNT and CDR2 YYREEE (reference sequence). With 0 bases clipped from V and 3 bases from J, the junction kept 9 bases outside the gene matches. The CDR3 nucleotides read TGTGCCAGCAGCTTGGGGACGACAGGGACAGATGGAAACACCATATATTTT. Its protein is CASSLGTTGTDGNTIYF.

The chain carries TRBV6-1 and TRBJ1-5; TRBD1 agrees at 8 bases. Looked up from germline, CDR1 is MNHNS and CDR2 is SASEGT. V was clipped by 7 bases and J by 4 bases; unmatched bases: 6. This CDR3 comprises 14 residues. In nucleotides, the CDR3 is TGTGCCAGCATTAATGGACAGGGTAATCAGCCCCAGCATTTT. Translated: CASINGQGNQPQHF.

The sample holds a few counts of this clone. The chain links TRBV28 to TRBJ1-2, with a possible D match to TRBD1 (5 bases). CDR1 is MDHEN and CDR2 is SYDVKM in the germline V gene. V was pared by 5 bases and J by 2 bases, with 12 bases between. The CDR3 loop spans 14 amino acids. As DNA, the CDR3 is TGTGCCAGCAGTACCGGACACAACAACTATGGCTACACCTTC. It codes for CASSTGHNNYGYTF.

V is TRBV18 and J is TRBJ2-5, with 7 nucleotides matching TRBD1. The CDR3 contains 15 residues. Germline CDR1 is KGHSH and CDR2 is LQKENI. V was clipped by 3 bases and J by 4 bases; unmatched bases: 8. The CDR3: CASSPGTGDGETQYF. In DNA, the CDR3 is TGTGCCAGCTCACCCGGAACAGGGGACGGAGAGACCCAGTACTTC.

The chain employs TRBV4-3 and TRBJ2-7, with D perhaps matching TRBD2 (6 bases). V dropped 0 bases and J dropped 4 bases, with 16 bases sitting between them. This CDR3 is 16 amino acids long. The germline gives CDR1 LGHNA, CDR2 YSLEER. CDR3 coding DNA: TGCGCCAGCAGCCAAGACCCTCAACTAGCAAAATACGAGCAGTACTTC. The encoded protein is CASSQDPQLAKYEQYF.

The chain combines TRBV6-1 with TRBJ2-2; D is unresolved. Germline V CDR1 and CDR2: MNHNS, SASEGT. The CDR3 is 15 amino acids. V lost 7 bases to trimming and J lost 0 bases, with 12 bases between them. CDR3 in DNA: TGTGCCAGCACCCTAAGCGCCTCGAACACCGGGGAGCTGTTTTTT. Encoded protein: CASTLSASNTGELFF.

In its sample, this clone was seen once. This chain uses TRBV11-2 with TRBJ2-3; TRBD1 is a possible D gene (6 bases). This CDR3 spans 16 amino acids. From germline, CDR1 is SGHAT and CDR2 FQNNGV. V was shortened by 5 bases and J by 4 bases, with 19 bases between the two germline ends. The CDR3 coding sequence is TGTGCCAGCAGCGCCTCTTGGGCTGGGGGCGCAGATACGCAGTATTTT. Translation gives CASSASWAGGADTQYF. The variable domain in full, with the rest retrieved from reference TRBV11-2 and TRBJ2-3, is EAGVAQSPRYKIIEKRQSVAFWCNPISGHATLYWYQQILGQGPKLLIQFQNNGVVDDSQLPKDRFSAERLKGVDSTLKIQPAKLEDSAVYLCASSASWAGGADTQYFGPGTRLTVL.

This sequence joins TRBV27 and TRBJ1-1; D unclear. V lost 1 base and J lost 5, with 8 bases in between. The CDR3 runs 13 residues. Germline V gene lookup returns CDR1 MNHEY and CDR2 SMNVEV (reference sequence). CDR3 protein: CASSLYQVTEAFF. The DNA for the CDR3 is TGTGCCAGCAGTTTATATCAGGTAACTGAAGCTTTCTTT.

This sequence joins TRBV6-5 and TRBJ1-1; D is ambiguous. CDR3 length equals 11 residues. V dropped 8 bases and J dropped 1 base, with 5 bases sitting between them. CDR1 and CDR2 from the germline V gene are MNHEY and SVGAGI. The chain's CDR3 is CASRGNTEAFF. Written as DNA, the CDR3 is TGTGCCAGCCGGGGGAACACTGAAGCTTTCTTT.

This clone was recorded a few times. In DNA, the CDR3 is TGTGCCAGCCATATAAGACAGGGGGGTTTTCGAGGCTACACCTTC. Its translation: CASHIRQGGFRGYTF. The rearrangement uses TRBV5-4 and TRBJ1-2, with 9 bases that match TRBD1. V lost 7 bases and J lost 8; bases outside the gene matches: 15. CDR1 and CDR2 (germline): SGHNT, YYREEE (reference sequence). The CDR3 totals 15 residues.

V usage is TRBV4-1 and J usage is TRBJ2-5; possibly TRBD1 or TRBD2 for D (6 bases each). V was cut by 0 bases and J by 4 bases, with 12 bases left in between. CDR1 and CDR2 (germline): MGHRA, YSYEKL. CDR3 length: 15 amino acids. The CDR3 region is CASSQDGGGPETQYF. In DNA, the CDR3 is TGCGCCAGCAGCCAAGATGGAGGGGGGCCAGAGACCCAGTACTTC.

J is TRBJ2-1 and V is TRBV29-1; D not certain. With 4 bases removed from V and 3 bases from J, the gap between germline ends came to 10 bases. From germline, CDR1 is SQVTM and CDR2 ANQGSEA. The CDR3 runs to 13 residues. The CDR3 spells CSVGPSIYNEQFF. CDR3 DNA sequence: TGCAGCGTTGGTCCGAGTATCTACAATGAGCAGTTCTTC.

V is TRBV2 and J is TRBJ2-7; 7 bases are a match to TRBD2. V shed 9 bases, J shed 1 base, and the junction held 12 bases outside the gene matches. This CDR3 comprises 15 residues. Germline CDR1 SNHLY, CDR2 FYNNEI. The CDR3 nucleotides are TGTGCCAGTAGAATCATAAGCGGGGCGTCCTACGAGCAGTACTTC. Its translation: CASRIISGASYEQYF. Drawing the rest from reference TRBV2 and TRBJ2-7, the complete variable domain is EPEVTQTPSHQVTQMGQEVILRCVPISNHLYFYWYRQILGQKVEFLVSFYNNEISEKSEIFDDQFSVERPDGSNFTLKIRSTKLEDSAMYFCASRIISGASYEQYFGPGTRLTVT.

This chain joins TRBV6-1 and TRBJ1-2; D gene unclear. Germline V CDR1 and CDR2: MNHNS, SASEGT. The CDR3 has 12 residues. Deletions cut 3 bases from V and 4 bases from J, with 6 bases between. CDR3 in DNA: TGTGCCAGCAGTGAGGCCATCTATGGCTACACCTTC. This sequence encodes CASSEAIYGYTF.

The rearrangement links TRBV2 to TRBJ2-5; 7 nucleotides match TRBD1. Germline V lookup: CDR1 SNHLY, CDR2 FYNNEI. V was clipped by 6 bases and J by 5 bases; unmatched bases: 3. The CDR3 spans 12 residues. CDR3 coding DNA: TGTGCCAGCAGAGACAGGGTTGAGACCCAGTACTTC. Translating gives CASRDRVETQYF.

The V gene is TRBV5-1, the J gene TRBJ2-3; TRBD1 is a possible D gene (6 bases). CDR3 size: 15 residues. The germline V gene encodes CDR1 SGHRS and CDR2 YFSETQ. The V end was cut by 4 bases, the J end by 5 bases, with 17 bases between. CDR3: CASSHQGIIRDTQYF. The CDR3 DNA is TGCGCCAGCAGCCACCAGGGGATAATAAGAGATACGCAGTATTTT.

CDR3 sequence reads: CASSVRQGDQPQHF. CDR3 nucleotides: TGTGCCAGCAGTGTGAGGCAGGGGGATCAGCCCCAGCATTTT. The J gene is TRBJ1-5, the V gene TRBV6-1; 7 nucleotides align to TRBD1. This CDR3 comprises 14 residues. The germline V gene has CDR1 MNHNS and CDR2 SASEGT. V was pared by 4 bases and J by 5 bases, with 5 bases of the junction left unmatched.

The chain employs TRBV27 and TRBJ2-1; TRBD2 matches 8 bases. The junction had 11 bases not matched to a gene; V was cut back by 8 bases and J by 2 bases. The CDR3 spans 16 residues. CDR1 and CDR2 from the germline V gene are MNHEY and SMNVEV (reference sequence). CDR3 nucleotides: TGTGCCAGCCCAGCTATAACTAGCGGAGCCTACAATGAGCAGTTCTTC. This gives the protein CASPAITSGAYNEQFF.

A single count supports this clone. The rearrangement uses TRBV29-1 and TRBJ2-7; D unresolved. Germline V CDR1 and CDR2: SQVTM, ANQGSEA. The CDR3 contains 11 residues. V shed 3 bases and J shed 4 bases, with 7 bases lying between them. The DNA for the CDR3 is TGCAGCGTTGATAACGGGTACGAGCAGTACTTC. Amino acid sequence: CSVDNGYEQYF.

This sequence joins TRBV5-1 and TRBJ2-1; weak D call: TRBD2 (5 bases). In germline, CDR1 is SGHRS, CDR2 YFSETQ. The CDR3 spans 13 residues. V lost 0 bases, J lost 15 bases, and 16 bases lay in between. The CDR3 loop is CASSLEGSGIPFF. The CDR3 nucleotides read TGCGCCAGCAGCTTGGAAGGGTCGGGGATCCCGTTCTTC.

This rearrangement joins TRBV6-5 to TRBJ1-1; 9 bases agree with TRBD1. Germline CDR1 and CDR2: MNHEY and SVGAGI. Losses at the gene ends were 6 bases for V and 0 bases for J; bases not matched to a gene: 5. CDR3 length: 15 residues. CDR3 sequence: CASRGTGLMNTEAFF. In DNA form, the CDR3 reads TGTGCCAGCAGAGGGACAGGGCTCATGAACACTGAAGCTTTCTTT.

This rearrangement joins TRBV4-3 to TRBJ2-7, with unresolved D. Germline loops: CDR1 LGHNA, CDR2 YSLEER. V lost 1 base and J 2 bases, leaving 12 bases between the germline ends. The CDR3 covers 15 residues. The CDR3 nucleotides are TGCGCCAGCAGCCAAGGTGCGGAAGGGACCTACGAGCAGTACTTC. This gives the protein CASSQGAEGTYEQYF.

This clone has only one observation. The rearrangement uses TRBV7-2 and TRBJ2-3; the D is unclear. V lost 4 bases, J lost 4 bases, and 9 bases lay in between. The CDR3 length is 13 residues. CDR1 and CDR2 (germline): SGHTA, FQGNSA. CDR3 nucleotide sequence: TGTGCCAGCAGCTACCTAGGTGCAGATACGCAGTATTTT. Protein sequence: CASSYLGADTQYF. The whole variable domain, filled in from reference TRBV7-2 and TRBJ2-3, reads GAGVSQSPSNKVTEKGKDVELRCDPISGHTALYWYRQSLGQGLEFLIYFQGNSAPDKSGLPSDRFSAERTGGSVSTLTIQRTQQEDSAVYLCASSYLGADTQYFGPGTRLTVL.

The chain couples TRBV6-1 to TRBJ2-3; 11 nucleotides agree with TRBD2. The germline CDR1 and CDR2 sequences are MNHNS and SASEGT. The CDR3 contains 15 residues. Trimming at V came to 7 bases and at J to 5 bases, leaving 8 bases not matched to a gene. In DNA form, the CDR3 reads TGTGCCAGCATTAGCGGGAGGGCCGATGAAGATACGCAGTATTTT. Its protein is CASISGRADEDTQYF.

The chain combines TRBV19 with TRBJ1-5; D is perhaps TRBD1 (5 bases). Germline V gives CDR1 LNHDA, CDR2 SQIVND (reference sequence). V was clipped by 5 bases and J by 1 base, with 18 bases between them. This CDR3 contains 17 residues. The CDR3 nucleotides read TGTGCCAGTAGTCCGGAACTTGGGGGAGTGAGCAATCAGCCCCAGCATTTT. This encodes CASSPELGGVSNQPQHF.

The table lists this clone with a few counts. The genes are TRBV4-3 and TRBJ2-1; D gene ambiguous. Germline V gene lookup returns CDR1 LGHNA and CDR2 YSLEER. This CDR3 comprises 14 residues. Deletions cut 0 bases from V and 13 bases from J, with 16 bases between. CDR3 nucleotides: TGCGCCAGCAGCCAAGAAGTGGAACGAAGCCGCCAGTTCTTC. The encoded protein is CASSQEVERSRQFF.

CDR3 DNA sequence: TGTGCCAGCAGCCCCCGAGGACTAGCTAGCGAGACCCAGTACTTC. This codes for CASSPRGLASETQYF. The gene calls are TRBV5-4 and TRBJ2-5; 8 bases fit TRBD2. This CDR3 contains 15 residues. CDR1 and CDR2 from the germline V gene are SGHNT and YYREEE (reference sequence). V gave up 4 bases and J gave up 5 bases; unmatched junction bases: 10.